These 32 T cell receptor beta chains were all obtained from the same sample, sequenced in a study of T cells expressing NK-cell markers. No DNA is given; TCRdb re-called the 5' RACE reads and lists each CDR3 protein once. In all, the sample yields under 600,000 distinct CDR3 sequences. The source material was blood T cells: a sorted CD56 or NKG2C T cell subset, CD4+ or CD8+ T cells, or bulk PBMC T cells (not recorded which). Source of these receptors: a woman aged 50 to 65 in good health.

The CDR3 region is CASSSTAGGETDTQYF. V is TRBV12-3 or TRBV12-4 and J is TRBJ2-3; no DNA is available, so the TRBD1 call from TCRdb remains unchecked. This CDR3 comprises 16 residues.

This sequence joins TRBV20-1 and TRBJ2-1. The CDR3 loop spans 12 amino acids. Germline-derived CDR1 and CDR2 are DFQATT and SNEGSKA (reference sequence). The CDR3 spells CSARGPSNEQFF.

CDR3 region: CASRMQGESGELFF. The chain recombines TRBV6-1 with TRBJ2-2; TCRdb's D call of TRBD1 is untestable without DNA. CDR1 MNHNS and CDR2 SASEGT come from the germline V gene. This CDR3 is 14 amino acids long.

This chain joins TRBV7-9 and TRBJ2-6. The germline gives CDR1 SEHNR, CDR2 FQNEAQ (reference sequence). The length of the CDR3 is 15 residues. This CDR3 reads CASSLAVPGANVLTF.

V usage is TRBV5-1 and J usage is TRBJ1-2; the D call from TCRdb, TRBD1, cannot be confirmed without DNA. This CDR3 comprises 14 residues. Germline CDR1 and CDR2: SGHRS and YFSETQ. CDR3 loop: CASSLGGEVNGYTF.

The chain uses TRBV29-1 and TRBJ2-7; TCRdb designates TRBD1, a call that cannot be tested without DNA. CDR1 SQVTM and CDR2 ANQGSEA come from the germline V gene. This CDR3 has 16 amino acids. CDR3 sequence reads: CSVETGTVLSSYEQYF.

The chain is built from TRBV12-3 or TRBV12-4 and TRBJ2-3; TCRdb's assignment of TRBD2 cannot be checked, as there is no DNA. This CDR3 has 17 residues. The CDR3 spells CASSSGLAGAYSDTQYF.

V usage is TRBV12-3 or TRBV12-4 and J usage is TRBJ2-3; the D gene TCRdb calls, TRBD1, cannot be checked with no DNA. There are 17 residues in the CDR3. CDR3 sequence: CASSLRVGERGIDTQYF.

This chain uses TRBV12-3 or TRBV12-4 with TRBJ2-1; lacking DNA, the TRBD1 call made by TCRdb goes unchecked. The CDR3 spans 15 residues. The chain's CDR3 is CASSWGGLMGNEQFF.

The genes are TRBV5-6 and TRBJ2-2; without DNA, the TCRdb call of TRBD2 cannot be checked. The germline V gene has CDR1 SGHDT and CDR2 YYEEEE. The CDR3 has 21 amino acids. CDR3 amino acids: CASSWKPTGTMIRQNTGELFF.

V gene TRBV20-1 combines with J gene TRBJ1-6. In germline, CDR1 is DFQATT, CDR2 SNEGSKA (reference sequence). The CDR3 extends over 15 amino acids. CDR3 sequence reads: CSARDTSSYNSPLHF.

The gene calls are TRBV6-1 and TRBJ2-5; TCRdb lists TRBD2, though no DNA is available to test this call. The germline V gene encodes CDR1 MNHNS and CDR2 SASEGT. CDR3 length: 15 amino acids. The CDR3 region is CASTLAGAPKETQYF.

V and J are TRBV12-3 or TRBV12-4 and TRBJ2-1; TCRdb picks TRBD2, but there is no DNA to check that call. This CDR3 comprises 15 residues. The CDR3 sequence: CASSLWAGVRNEQFF.

V gene TRBV6-1 combines with J gene TRBJ1-2. CDR1 is MNHNS and CDR2 is SASEGT in the germline V gene. This CDR3 region has 15 residues. The CDR3 sequence is CASSEVLQANYGYTF.

This sequence joins TRBV10-3 and TRBJ1-2. Germline V gives CDR1 ENHRY, CDR2 SYGVKD. The CDR3 consists of 12 residues. The CDR3: CAIMAGNYGYTF.

The V gene is TRBV6-5, the J gene TRBJ2-3; TCRdb's D gene call, TRBD1, goes unchecked for lack of DNA. Germline loops: CDR1 MNHEY, CDR2 SVGAGI. This CDR3 contains 16 residues. The CDR3 region is CASSYHGTDKADTQYF.

This rearrangement joins TRBV15 to TRBJ1-1; absent DNA, TCRdb's TRBD1 call cannot be checked. The CDR3 has 15 amino acids. The germline V gene has CDR1 LNHNV and CDR2 YYDKDF (reference sequence). The CDR3 spells CATSNQIQGAGEAFF.

The rearrangement uses TRBV11-2 and TRBJ2-2; TCRdb returns TRBD1, unconfirmable since there is no DNA. This CDR3 contains 17 residues. The germline gives CDR1 SGHAT, CDR2 FQNNGV. The chain's CDR3 is CASSVFFGQGVAGELFF.

The chain combines TRBV20-1 with TRBJ1-4; the TRBD1 assignment by TCRdb is unverifiable without DNA. The CDR3 loop spans 14 amino acids. Germline-derived CDR1 and CDR2 are DFQATT and SNEGSKA (reference sequence). CDR3 loop: CSAQGSGAVEKLFF.

The J gene is TRBJ1-2, the V gene TRBV6-5; the D call of TRBD1 rests on TCRdb alone, since no DNA is present to check it. Germline lookup yields CDR1 MNHEY and CDR2 SVGAGI. CDR3 length: 14 amino acids. The CDR3 protein is CASSYSGQVNGYTF.

The rearrangement uses TRBV25-1 and TRBJ2-5. CDR3 length equals 11 residues. CDR1 is MGHDK, CDR2 SYGVNS, per germline. CDR3 protein: CASSDLETQYF.

CDR3: CSSRAGGGVNTEAFF. The rearrangement links TRBV20-1 to TRBJ1-1; TCRdb indicates TRBD1, and absent DNA this call remains unverified. This CDR3 is built from 15 residues. The germline V gene encodes CDR1 DFQATT and CDR2 SNEGSKA (reference sequence).

V gene TRBV27 combines with J gene TRBJ2-5; TCRdb's D gene call, TRBD1, goes unchecked for lack of DNA. This CDR3 comprises 15 residues. Germline V gene data show CDR1 as MNHEY and CDR2 as SMNVEV (reference sequence). CDR3 amino acids: CASSPSPTGSETQYF.

The gene calls are TRBV9 and TRBJ2-6. The CDR3 contains 15 residues. Germline CDR1 SGDLS, CDR2 YYNGEE. Here the CDR3 reads CASEGRNSGANVLTF.

The chain carries TRBV27 and TRBJ2-1; the TRBD2 assignment by TCRdb is unverifiable without DNA. The CDR3 runs 12 residues. CDR1 and CDR2 (germline): MNHEY, SMNVEV (reference sequence). The CDR3 here is CASSSRGNEQFF.

The chain recombines TRBV27 with TRBJ2-7. This CDR3 spans 12 amino acids. Germline V gives CDR1 MNHEY, CDR2 SMNVEV (reference sequence). The CDR3 is CASSGLNYEQYF.

This rearrangement joins TRBV7-6 to TRBJ1-2; the TCRdb D gene call, TRBD1, has no DNA to confirm it. Per the germline V gene, CDR1 is SGHVS and CDR2 is FNYEAQ. This CDR3 has 13 residues. The CDR3: CASSSTGGYGYTF.

The CDR3 region is CAHVPLAGVIVQETQYF. The J gene is TRBJ2-5, the V gene TRBV30; lacking DNA, the TRBD2 call made by TCRdb goes unchecked. This CDR3 is built from 17 residues. Germline assignment: CDR1 GTSNPN and CDR2 SVGIG (reference sequence).

The rearrangement uses TRBV3-1 and TRBJ2-3; TCRdb designates TRBD1, a call that cannot be tested without DNA. Germline V lookup: CDR1 LGHDT, CDR2 YNNKEL (reference sequence). This CDR3 has 16 residues. The CDR3 loop reads CASSLGTGSLTDTQYF.

This chain links TRBV24-1 with TRBJ2-1; with no DNA, the TCRdb D assignment of TRBD2 cannot be verified. The CDR3 length is 15 residues. Germline V gives CDR1 KGHDR, CDR2 SFDVKD. CDR3 region: CATSGLAGGYNEQFF.

The chain has TRBV11-2 and TRBJ2-2; TCRdb proposes TRBD1, but this gene call is untestable without DNA. Germline V lookup: CDR1 SGHAT, CDR2 FQNNGV. The CDR3 runs to 16 residues. CDR3 in amino acids: CASSPVKGDYTGELFF.

The V and J genes are TRBV13 and TRBJ2-2; TCRdb's assignment of TRBD2 cannot be checked, as there is no DNA. The CDR3 loop spans 19 amino acids. Germline V lookup: CDR1 PRHDT, CDR2 FYEKMQ (reference sequence). CDR3 in amino acids: CASSLRRSPRTVNTGELFF. The full variable domain, completed using reference TRBV13 and TRBJ2-2, is AAGVIQSPRHLIKEKRETATLKCYPIPRHDTVYWYQQGPGQDPQFLISFYEKMQSDKGSIPDRFSAQQFSDYHSELNMSSLELGDSALYFCASSLRRSPRTVNTGELFFGEGSRLTVL.